This passage covers 26 T cell receptor beta chains from one sample sequenced in a study of blood T cell repertoires in COVID-19. The table came from immunoSEQ multiplex PCR; TCRdb's copy has only in-frame clones and leaves some out. The data contain under 200,000 clones, approximately 89% of them singletons. Sequencing input: peripheral blood. The receptors here all came from a man in his 70s with acute or convalescent COVID-19.

The chain carries TRBV6-2 or TRBV6-3 and TRBJ2-4; D might be TRBD1 (6 bases). Trimming took 5 bases from V and 9 from J, leaving 14 bases between them. Germline CDR1 is MNHEY and CDR2 is SVGEGT. The CDR3 covers 13 residues. CDR3 amino acids: CASSANTGTIQYF. CDR3 bases: TGTGCCAGCAGTGCAAATACAGGGACCATTCAGTACTTC.

The genes are TRBV19 and TRBJ2-5, with D maybe TRBD1 (5 bases). Germline V gene lookup returns CDR1 LNHDA and CDR2 SQIVND (reference sequence). CDR3 length: 14 residues. Trimming removed 5 bases from V and 0 bases from J, with 10 bases in between. The CDR3 loop reads CASSFDSYQETQYF. The DNA of the CDR3 is TGTGCCAGTAGTTTCGACAGTTACCAAGAGACCCAGTACTTC. The whole variable domain, remainder taken from reference TRBV19 and TRBJ2-5, is DGGITQSPKYLFRKEGQNVTLSCEQNLNHDAMYWYRQDPGQGLRLIYYSQIVNDFQKGDIAEGYSVSREKKESFPLTVTSAQKNPTAFYLCASSFDSYQETQYFGPGTRLLVL.

The rearrangement links TRBV12-5 to TRBJ1-2; no clear D gene. The CDR3 is made up of 12 amino acids. V was trimmed by 6 bases and J by 4 bases, leaving 9 bases between them. Germline CDR1 reads LGHNT; CDR2 reads FRNRAP. The CDR3 DNA sequence: TGTGCTAGTGGCTCTGGACTCTATGGCTACACCTTC. Translated: CASGSGLYGYTF.

This clone was detected only a few times. This chain connects TRBV28 to TRBJ1-4, with 8 bases matching TRBD1. The germline gives CDR1 MDHEN, CDR2 SYDVKM. J was trimmed by 12 bases and V by 0 bases; bases with no gene match: 6. CDR3 length: 14 residues. The DNA of the CDR3 is TGTGCCAGCAGTTTATGGGACCCGGACAGGGAACTGTTTTTT. Protein: CASSLWDPDRELFF.

This clone has only one observation. The J gene is TRBJ2-7, the V gene TRBV7-6; 7 positions agree with TRBD1. Germline V CDR1 and CDR2: SGHVS, FNYEAQ. Germline trimming cut 7 bases from V and 2 bases from J; bases unmatched to any gene: 8. The CDR3 loop spans 14 amino acids. The CDR3 bases are TGTGCCAGCACCCCGACAGGGAACACCTACGAGCAGTACTTC. It is translated as CASTPTGNTYEQYF.

This chain uses TRBV2 with TRBJ2-7; D is possibly TRBD1 (6 bases). V lost 11 bases and J lost 3, with 20 bases in between. CDR3 size: 14 residues. Germline assignment: CDR1 SNHLY and CDR2 FYNNEI. The CDR3 region is CAGSKRGRGYEQYF. The CDR3 nucleotides read TGTGCCGGTTCCAAACGAGGCAGGGGCTACGAGCAGTACTTC.

The chain carries TRBV18 and TRBJ1-1; D gene unclear. V lost 2 bases, J lost 1 base, and 8 bases lay in between. The CDR3 consists of 14 residues. Germline assignment: CDR1 KGHSH and CDR2 LQKENI. CDR3 residues: CASSPSVRNTEAFF. CDR3 DNA: TGTGCCAGCTCACCATCAGTTCGGAACACTGAAGCTTTCTTT.

V is TRBV5-1 and J is TRBJ2-2, with 9 bases lining up with TRBD1. V lost 2 bases and J lost 3; bases outside the gene matches: 5. CDR3 size: 16 residues. Germline-derived CDR1 and CDR2 are SGHRS and YFSETQ. CDR3 protein: CASSFTGGADTGELFF. CDR3 DNA sequence: TGCGCCAGCAGCTTTACAGGGGGCGCAGACACCGGGGAGCTGTTTTTT.

The chain combines TRBV5-1 with TRBJ1-5; perhaps TRBD1 as D (5 bases). Germline loops: CDR1 SGHRS, CDR2 YFSETQ. The CDR3 is made up of 14 amino acids. V shed 4 bases and J shed 0 bases, with 8 bases lying between them. CDR3 region: CASSPDISNQPQHF. The CDR3, as DNA: TGCGCCAGCAGCCCGGACATTAGCAATCAGCCCCAGCATTTT.

The chain carries TRBV10-3 and TRBJ2-2; TRBD2 agrees at 12 bases. The CDR3 is 17 amino acids. Unmatched junction bases numbered 11, after V lost 6 bases and J lost 6 bases. Per germline, CDR1 ENHRY and CDR2 SYGVKD. CDR3 sequence (DNA): TGTGCCATCAGGACGACTAGCGGGGGCCCCGGCTCCGGGGAGCTGTTTTTT. It is translated as CAIRTTSGGPGSGELFF.

The V call is TRBV5-4, the J call TRBJ2-5; the match to TRBD2 covers 14 bases. V gave up 4 bases and J gave up 5 bases; unmatched junction bases: 19. Per the germline V gene, CDR1 is SGHNT and CDR2 is YYREEE (reference sequence). The CDR3 has 20 amino acids. This chain's CDR3 is CASSIPEGGTSGGLRETQYF. As DNA, the CDR3 is TGTGCCAGCAGCATCCCCGAGGGGGGGACTAGCGGGGGCCTTCGGGAGACCCAGTACTTC.

The chain links TRBV3-1 (or the pseudogene TRBV3-2) to TRBJ2-7; 9 bases line up with TRBD2. CDR1 and CDR2 (germline): LGHDT, YNNKEL (reference sequence). The ends lost 4 bases at V and 3 bases at J; junction bases unmatched: 7. This CDR3 contains 15 residues. In DNA form, the CDR3 reads TGTGCCAGCAGCCGTGGGGGACTAGCCGTCTACGAGCAGTACTTC. It codes for CASSRGGLAVYEQYF.

The gene calls are TRBV5-6 and TRBJ2-2; 7 bases align to TRBD2. CDR1 is SGHDT and CDR2 is YYEEEE in the germline V gene. The CDR3 is made up of 14 amino acids. In DNA, the CDR3 is TGTGCGTGCAGCCTAGCGGTCAACACCGGGGAGCTGTTTTTT. Residues: CACSLAVNTGELFF.

The chain has TRBV29-1 and TRBJ1-1, with 8 bases that match TRBD1. V was clipped by 4 bases and J by 8 bases; unmatched bases: 9. The CDR3 is 13 residues long. The germline CDR1 and CDR2 sequences are SQVTM and ANQGSEA. In DNA, the CDR3 is TGCAGCGTTGCGACAGGGGCCCCTACCGAAGCTTTCTTT. Amino acids: CSVATGAPTEAFF. Together with reference TRBV29-1 and TRBJ1-1, the CDR3 gives the full variable domain: SAVISQKPSRDICQRGTSLTIQCQVDSQVTMMFWYRQQPGQSLTLIATANQGSEATYESGFVIDKFPISRPNLTFSTLTVSNMSPEDSSIYLCSVATGAPTEAFFGQGTRLTVV.

The V and J genes are TRBV6-5 and TRBJ2-5; 7 nucleotides agree with TRBD1. The CDR3 sequence is 15 residues long. V was pared by 7 bases and J by 4 bases, with 12 bases of the junction left unmatched. Germline CDR1 is MNHEY and CDR2 is SVGAGI. CDR3 sequence: CASTLQGPHGETQYF. The CDR3 DNA follows: TGTGCCAGCACCTTACAGGGGCCCCATGGAGAGACCCAGTACTTC.

The chain is built from TRBV10-3 and TRBJ2-1; 9 nucleotides agree with TRBD2. Trimming took 7 bases from V and 4 from J; bases not matched to a gene: 5. There are 14 residues in the CDR3. In germline, CDR1 is ENHRY, CDR2 SYGVKD. The CDR3 DNA reads as TGTGCCATCACCGAGCGGGGGGTATACAATGAGCAGTTCTTC. It translates to CAITERGVYNEQFF.

This chain links TRBV9 with TRBJ1-1, with 7 positions matching TRBD1. CDR1 SGDLS and CDR2 YYNGEE come from the germline V gene. The J segment lost 1 base and the V segment lost 3 bases, leaving 9 bases of the junction unmatched. There are 16 residues in the CDR3. The CDR3 protein is CASSEGARAENTEAFF. The CDR3 nucleotides are TGTGCCAGCAGCGAGGGGGCGCGGGCAGAGAACACTGAAGCTTTCTTT.

The rearrangement uses TRBV2 and TRBJ1-6; TRBD1 matches at 8 bases. This CDR3 comprises 15 residues. CDR1 SNHLY and CDR2 FYNNEI come from the germline V gene. V lost 5 bases and J lost 8; bases outside the gene matches: 8. The CDR3 coding sequence is TGTGCCAGCAGTTCTGTAACAGGGGGAGATTCACCCCTCCACTTT. Its protein is CASSSVTGGDSPLHF.

To note about this clone: Distinct nucleotide sequences in the sample also encode this CDR3. The chain combines TRBV5-1 with TRBJ2-7; D may be TRBD1 (6 bases). The germline V gene has CDR1 SGHRS and CDR2 YFSETQ. The CDR3 covers 13 residues. V lost 2 bases and J lost 4, with 10 bases in between. In DNA form, the CDR3 reads TGCGCCAGCAGCTTAGCAGGGACATACGAGCAGTACTTC. Translated, it gives CASSLAGTYEQYF.

The chain employs TRBV23-1 and TRBJ2-1; 8 bases fit TRBD2. TRBV23-1 is designated an ORF whose function remains uncertain. The CDR3 totals 15 residues. With V trimmed by 3 bases and J by 6 bases, 7 bases remained unmatched. CDR3 loop: CASSHAGRALNEQFF. The CDR3 bases are TGCGCCAGCAGTCATGCCGGGAGGGCCCTCAATGAGCAGTTCTTC.

CDR3 region: CAWSRNTGGYNQPQHF. The CDR3 DNA sequence: TGTGCCTGGAGCCGAAACACAGGGGGGTATAATCAGCCCCAGCATTTT. The V and J genes are TRBV30 and TRBJ1-5, with 8 nucleotides matching TRBD1. The germline CDR1 and CDR2 sequences are GTSNPN and SVGIG (reference sequence). The CDR3 covers 16 residues. Trimming took 3 bases from V and 4 from J; bases not matched to a gene: 11.

There are a few counts of this clone. The gene calls are TRBV28 and TRBJ1-5; 8 bases are shared with TRBD1. V lost 4 bases, J lost 4 bases, and 3 bases stayed unmatched. Germline lookup yields CDR1 MDHEN and CDR2 SYDVKM. This CDR3 is built from 14 residues. The DNA for the CDR3 is TGTGCCAGCAGTTCAGGGGGCGAGAATCAGCCCCAGCATTTT. Translating it yields CASSSGGENQPQHF.

The chain employs TRBV6-5 and TRBJ1-2; 9 bases are shared with TRBD1. From germline, CDR1 is MNHEY and CDR2 SVGAGI. The length of the CDR3 is 14 residues. Trimming at V came to 2 bases and at J to 8 bases, leaving 6 bases not matched to a gene. The CDR3 DNA is TGTGCCAGCAGTTACCTGGGGGACAGGGAGGGCTACACCTTC. It is translated as CASSYLGDREGYTF.

This chain links TRBV2 with TRBJ1-5; the D gene is possibly TRBD1 (6 bases). From germline, CDR1 is SNHLY and CDR2 FYNNEI. The CDR3 is 15 amino acids. Trimming pared 3 bases from V and 5 bases from J, leaving 14 bases between. CDR3 coding DNA: TGTGCCAGCAGTGAGGAGAAACAGGGCCATCAGCCCCAGCATTTT. Translated: CASSEEKQGHQPQHF.

This sequence joins TRBV13 and TRBJ1-3; 7 positions match TRBD1. The V gene end was trimmed by 6 bases and the J gene end by 1 base; junction bases not matched to a gene: 6. The CDR3 has 15 residues. The germline gives CDR1 PRHDT, CDR2 FYEKMQ (reference sequence). The CDR3 DNA is TGTGCCAGCAGGTACAGACAGGGATCTGGAAACACCATATATTTT. As protein: CASRYRQGSGNTIYF.

This clone was observed a handful of times. The chain combines TRBV10-3 with TRBJ1-3, with 8 bases identical to TRBD1. Losses at the gene ends were 3 bases for V and 4 bases for J; bases not matched to a gene: 8. This CDR3 region has 16 residues. Germline values: CDR1 ENHRY, CDR2 SYGVKD. CDR3 residues: CAISDFGRGQGNTIYF. DNA for the CDR3: TGTGCCATCAGTGATTTCGGCAGGGGGCAAGGAAACACCATATATTTT.